This T cell receptor (beta chain) was captured by sequencing in a study of PD-L1 blockade in urothelial cancer. About the study: Of 28 to 35 patients, twenty-five were males with bladder-origin urothelial cancer.

The CDR3 covers 15 residues. Germline V CDR1 and CDR2: SNHLY, FYNNEI. The V and J ends lost 8 bases and 4 bases respectively, with 20 bases between them. The method was immunoSEQ multiplex PCR; TCRdb's version includes in-frame clones alone and lacks a portion of them. The data contain just under 40,000 clones, more than 85% of them singletons. Patients were diagnosed with urothelial carcinoma, either locally advanced or metastatic. This sequence was found in a man between 60 and 75 years old with urothelial cancer. The sample was PBMCs, taken around atezolizumab (anti-PD-L1) treatment. This chain links TRBV2 with TRBJ2-5, with D possibly being TRBD2 (6 bases). The CDR3: CASVQPPGVGETQYF. As DNA, the CDR3 is TGTGCCAGCGTCCAGCCGCCGGGGGTGGGAGAGACCCAGTACTTC.